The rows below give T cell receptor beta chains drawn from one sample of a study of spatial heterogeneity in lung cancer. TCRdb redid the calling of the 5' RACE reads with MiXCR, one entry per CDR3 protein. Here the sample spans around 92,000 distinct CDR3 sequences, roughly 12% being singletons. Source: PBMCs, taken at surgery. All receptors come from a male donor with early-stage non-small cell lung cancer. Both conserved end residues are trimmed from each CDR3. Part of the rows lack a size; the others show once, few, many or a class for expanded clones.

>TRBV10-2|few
ASSAGNYGYT
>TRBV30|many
AWSSDRGPYNEQF
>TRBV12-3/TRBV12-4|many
ASSLDGRSNEQF
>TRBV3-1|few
ASSRGTEAF
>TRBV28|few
ASSLDSFSYNEQF
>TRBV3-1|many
ASSLSGGSNYGYT
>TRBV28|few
ASSSPGTSGMGGSYEQY
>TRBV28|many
ASGTSMNTEAF
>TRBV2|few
ASTGVGTWNTEAF
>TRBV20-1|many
SVRGSPKGAYEQY
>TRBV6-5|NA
ASSYSGSRPGELF
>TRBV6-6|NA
ASSFGVSSEQY
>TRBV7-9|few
ATTNEQF
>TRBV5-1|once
ASSLGLPVLHNEQF
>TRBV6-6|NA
ASTPQNSYEQY
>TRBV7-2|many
ASSPNSYEQY
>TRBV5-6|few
ASSFLREGSYNEQF